This T cell receptor beta chain was captured by sequencing in a study of Tregs in tolerant kidney transplant recipients. Study results and caveats: The small number of patients limits these findings pending further validation. Expanding Tregs on activated donor B cells appeared to best identify donor-specific TCRbeta clones.

Sequencing used immunoSEQ multiplex PCR; TCRdb keeps in-frame clones, though not all of them. The sample comprises roughly 80,000 clones, roughly 91% of which are singletons, and around 1.6% rests with the top ten. Recipients received nonmyeloablative bone marrow transplants from related graft donors, with transient mixed chimerism. As regards this clone: What it recognizes is unknown.

The source is a human patient who received a combined kidney and bone marrow transplant. The graft donor may be the source of some T cells. The source was CD4+ T cells from blood (PBMCs), collected 24 months after the transplant.

CDR3 in amino acids: CASSSHRGRNQPQHF. In DNA, the CDR3 is TGTGCCAGCAGCTCACACAGGGGGCGCAATCAGCCCCAGCATTTT. This rearrangement joins TRBV7-2 to TRBJ1-5; 9 bases are shared with TRBD1. Trimming took 4 bases from V and 2 from J; bases not matched to a gene: 3. The CDR3 sequence is 15 residues long. Germline-derived CDR1 and CDR2 are SGHTA and FQGNSA. Based on the CDR3 plus reference TRBV7-2 and TRBJ1-5, the full variable domain is GAGVSQSPSNKVTEKGKDVELRCDPISGHTALYWYRQSLGQGLEFLIYFQGNSAPDKSGLPSDRFSAERTGGSVSTLTIQRTQQEDSAVYLCASSSHRGRNQPQHFGDGTRLSIL.